These T cell receptor beta chains were read from a single sample in a study of blood T cell repertoires in COVID-19. Here immunoSEQ multiplex PCR was the method, and the copy in TCRdb shows in-frame clones only, minus some. The profile shows fewer than 250,000 clones, 83% of them singletons. Input material: peripheral blood. Receptors were obtained from a woman aged 50 to 65 with acute or convalescent COVID-19. Both conserved end residues are part of each CDR3. D genes are given only for firm matches. A clone size is listed for some rows: how often the clone was seen (once, few, many), or a class if it is expanded.

size	D	V	J	CDR3	DNA
.	.	TRBV3-1/TRBV3-2	TRBJ2-2	CASSQDSGANTGELFF	TGTGCCAGCAGCCAAGACAGCGGCGCGAACACCGGGGAGCTGTTTTTT
.	TRBD1	TRBV27	TRBJ2-4	CASSSYPQVKQGGLAKNIQYF	TGTGCCAGCAGCTCCTACCCACAAGTGAAACAGGGGGGCTTAGCCAAAAACATTCAGTACTTC
.	.	TRBV19	TRBJ1-4	CASSIEQKKLFF	TGTGCCAGTAGTATAGAACAGAAAAAACTGTTTTTT
.	TRBD2	TRBV4-1	TRBJ2-1	CASSQVAGGYNEQFF	TGCGCCAGCAGCCAGGTTGCGGGGGGTTACAATGAGCAGTTCTTC
.	TRBD1	TRBV27	TRBJ1-4	CASSLSVTGREKLFF	TGTGCCAGCAGTTTATCCGTGACAGGGCGAGAAAAACTGTTTTTT
few	TRBD1	TRBV5-4	TRBJ1-2	CASSPREGARYYGYTF	TGTGCCAGCAGCCCCCGGGAGGGGGCGCGCTACTATGGCTACACCTTC
.	.	TRBV5-4	TRBJ2-5	CASSLQETQYF	TGTGCCAGCAGCCTCCAAGAGACCCAGTACTTC
.	.	TRBV28	TRBJ1-2	CASSLAPGAGGGYTF	TGTGCCAGCAGTTTGGCCCCAGGCGCCGGGGGTGGCTACACCTTC
.	.	TRBV6-1	TRBJ1-1	CASSEAGTEAFF	TGTGCCAGCAGTGAGGCAGGAACTGAAGCTTTCTTT
.	.	TRBV4-1	TRBJ1-5	CASSPSNGQRSNQPQHF	TGCGCCAGCAGCCCAAGTAACGGACAGAGGAGCAATCAGCCCCAGCATTTT
.	.	TRBV10-3	TRBJ1-4	CATQQGFEEKLFF	TGTGCCACTCAACAGGGATTCGAAGAAAAACTGTTTTTT
.	.	TRBV6-2/TRBV6-3	TRBJ2-2	CASSQTTGELFF	TGTGCCAGCAGTCAGACTACCGGGGAGCTGTTTTTT
.	.	TRBV29-1	TRBJ1-3	CSVEDGGLSLRNTIYF	TGCAGCGTTGAAGATGGGGGACTCAGTTTGAGAAACACCATATATTTT
.	TRBD2	TRBV14	TRBJ2-5	CASSDSGRHQETQYF	TGTGCCAGCAGCGATAGCGGGAGACACCAAGAGACCCAGTACTTC
few	TRBD1	TRBV9	TRBJ1-1	CARIKRGGQGGVMNTEAFF	TGTGCCAGAATTAAAAGAGGAGGGCAGGGGGGAGTAATGAACACTGAAGCTTTCTTT
once	TRBD2	TRBV5-6	TRBJ2-3	CASSLGSASGGTSTDTQYF	TGTGCCAGCAGCTTGGGGTCGGCTAGCGGGGGCACTAGCACAGATACGCAGTATTTT
once	.	TRBV6-5	TRBJ2-7	CASSYSGRVGEQYF	TGTGCCAGCAGTTACTCCGGCAGGGTGGGGGAGCAGTACTTC
few	.	TRBV6-1	TRBJ1-2	CASSEARIYGYTF	TGTGCCAGCAGTGAAGCGCGTATCTATGGCTACACCTTC
.	.	TRBV20-1	TRBJ2-7	CSARSGHEQYF	TGCAGTGCTAGAAGCGGGCACGAGCAGTACTTC
few	.	TRBV5-4	TRBJ2-2	CASSLDGPGELFF	TGTGCCAGCAGCTTGGACGGTCCCGGGGAGCTGTTTTTT
.	.	TRBV5-4	TRBJ1-1	CASSLAGARNTEAFF	TGTGCCAGCAGCTTGGCTGGGGCACGGAACACTGAAGCTTTCTTT
.	TRBD2	TRBV5-1	TRBJ2-5	CASSLQSREETQYF	TGCGCCAGCAGCTTGCAGTCGCGGGAGGAGACCCAGTACTTC
.	.	TRBV28	TRBJ2-1	CASSLILESRISNEQFF	TGTGCCAGCAGTTTAATCCTCGAGTCTAGGATTAGCAATGAGCAGTTCTTC
.	TRBD1	TRBV24-1	TRBJ2-1	CATSADRVEQFF	TGTGCCACCAGTGCGGACAGGGTTGAGCAGTTCTTC
.	.	TRBV7-2	TRBJ2-1	CASSLVSSYNEQFF	TGTGCCAGCAGCTTAGTGTCTAGCTACAATGAGCAGTTCTTC
.	.	TRBV10-3	TRBJ2-2	CAITANTGELFF	TGTGCCATCACCGCGAACACCGGGGAGCTGTTTTTT